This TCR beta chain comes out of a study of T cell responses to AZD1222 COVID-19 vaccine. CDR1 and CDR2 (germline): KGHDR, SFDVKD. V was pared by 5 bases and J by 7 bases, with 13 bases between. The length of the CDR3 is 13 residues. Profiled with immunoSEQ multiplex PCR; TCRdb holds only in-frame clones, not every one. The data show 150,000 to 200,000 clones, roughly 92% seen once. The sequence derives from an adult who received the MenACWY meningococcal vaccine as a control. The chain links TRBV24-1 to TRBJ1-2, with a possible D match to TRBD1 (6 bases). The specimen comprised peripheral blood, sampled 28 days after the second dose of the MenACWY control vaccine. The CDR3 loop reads CATSAGGAGGYTF. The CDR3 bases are TGTGCCACCAGTGCGGGGGGCGCAGGTGGCTACACCTTC.